The 5 T cell receptor beta chains reported below all come from one sample, sequenced in a study of cytomegalovirus exposure and HLA in healthy donors. Primers for the PCR totalled 60 Vbeta and 13 Jbeta. The protocol was immunoSEQ multiplex PCR, while the TCRdb copy is restricted to in-frame clones and leaves out a portion. The sample has more than 90,000 clones; more than 75% are singletons. Sample: PBMCs. Every receptor here comes from a human donor in good health.

The chain employs TRBV5-8 and TRBJ2-1, with a weak D call TRBD1 (7 bases). The CDR3 consists of 16 residues. Trimming removed 9 bases from V and 3 bases from J, with 22 bases in between. In germline, CDR1 is SGHTS, CDR2 YDEGEE. Here the CDR3 DNA reads TGTGCCACCACGTCCCGGTGGAGGGGGCTCTACAATGAGCAGTTCTTC. Translating gives CATTSRWRGLYNEQFF.

The chain carries TRBV5-4 and TRBJ2-7; 7 bases are a match to TRBD1. From germline, CDR1 is SGHNT and CDR2 YYREEE (reference sequence). Trimming removed 5 bases from V and 2 bases from J; junction bases left unmatched: 10. The CDR3 spans 15 residues. This chain's CDR3 is CASRLQTGTAYEQYF. In nucleotides, the CDR3 is TGTGCCAGCAGGCTACAAACCGGGACAGCCTACGAGCAGTACTTC. Full variable domain (missing parts from reference TRBV5-4 and TRBJ2-7): ETGVTQSPTHLIKTRGQQVTLRCSSQSGHNTVSWYQQALGQGPQFIFQYYREEENGRGNFPPRFSGLQFPNYSSELNVNALELDDSALYLCASRLQTGTAYEQYFGPGTRLTVT.

This clone was detected only a few times. J is TRBJ1-3 and V is TRBV7-9, with 8 positions matching TRBD1. Looked up from germline, CDR1 is SEHNR and CDR2 is FQNEAQ (reference sequence). This CDR3 contains 16 residues. The J segment lost 3 bases and the V segment lost 3 bases, leaving 7 bases of the junction unmatched. DNA for the CDR3: TGTGCCAGCAGCTTCGTCGGACAGGGTGGTGGAAACACCATATATTTT. Its translation: CASSFVGQGGGNTIYF.

This clone showed up just once. The CDR3 sequence: CASSGGGYGYTF. CDR3 coding DNA: TGTGCCAGCAGCGGGGGAGGCTATGGCTACACCTTC. The chain combines TRBV5-4 with TRBJ1-2, with D possibly being TRBD1 (5 bases). Germline CDR1 and CDR2: SGHNT and YYREEE (reference sequence). This CDR3 contains 12 residues. Trimming removed 4 bases from V and 4 bases from J, with 8 bases in between.

J is TRBJ1-2 and V is TRBV19; D call uncertain. The V and J ends lost 4 bases and 4 bases respectively, with 10 bases between them. Germline CDR1 reads LNHDA; CDR2 reads SQIVND (reference sequence). The CDR3 length is 13 residues. The CDR3 region is CASSKEVGYGYTF. The DNA of the CDR3 is TGTGCCAGTAGTAAGGAGGTTGGCTATGGCTACACCTTC.